Below, 25 T cell receptor beta chains from the same sample are listed, as sequenced in a study of type 1 and type 2 diabetes patients. Genomic DNA was the PCR template. Multiplex PCR with 30 forward and 13 reverse primers amplified the TCR beta CDR3. A single record per CDR3 protein comes from TCRdb applying MiXCR to the multiplex PCR reads. The sample holds 250,000 or so distinct CDR3 sequences, more than 40% seen once. The sequenced sample was peripheral blood mononuclear cells (PBMCs). The receptors shown here come from a man between 18 and 35 years old with type 2 diabetes.

This clonotype showed up many times. V usage is TRBV7-2 and J usage is TRBJ2-6; D is unresolved. V gave up 7 bases and J gave up 0 bases, with 10 bases separating them. The CDR3 extends over 15 amino acids. Germline CDR1 reads SGHTA; CDR2 reads FQGNSA. As DNA, the CDR3 is TGTGCCAGCACCGTCCCTCCCTCTGGGGCCAACGTCCTGACTTTC. Translating it yields CASTVPPSGANVLTF.

The chain links TRBV7-3 to TRBJ2-1, with 8 positions matching TRBD2. The germline CDR1 and CDR2 sequences are SGHTA and FQGTGA. This CDR3 contains 14 residues. Trimming at V came to 3 bases and at J to 5 bases, leaving 3 bases not matched to a gene. The CDR3 DNA follows: TGTGCCAGCAGCTTTGGGACTAGTAACAATGAGCAGTTCTTC. Residues: CASSFGTSNNEQFF.

This clonotype has a handful of counts. This rearrangement joins TRBV7-8 to TRBJ2-2, with D hard to call. Germline CDR1 and CDR2: SGHVS and FQNEAQ. V was clipped by 0 bases and J by 4 bases, with 9 bases between them. The CDR3 consists of 15 residues. The CDR3 is CASSLASRSTGELFF. CDR3 sequence (DNA): TGTGCCAGCAGCTTAGCTTCGAGGTCCACCGGGGAGCTGTTTTTT.

Remarks on this clonotype: A single base separates this from a much larger clone, so it may be a read error. The chain combines TRBV2 with TRBJ2-5, with 8 bases identical to TRBD2. The CDR3 contains 14 residues. Germline CDR1 is SNHLY and CDR2 is FYNNEI. CDR3 region: CASTGLGGDETKYF. The CDR3, as DNA: TGTGCCAGCACGGGACTAGGGGGGGATGAGACCAAGTACTTC.

This clonotype was seen a few times. The rearrangement links TRBV30 to TRBJ2-2; 10 bases are shared with TRBD1. J lost 5 bases, V lost 4 bases, and 13 bases had no gene match. The CDR3 runs to 17 residues. The germline gives CDR1 GTSNPN, CDR2 SVGIG (reference sequence). The chain's CDR3 is CAWTQEGQGFYTGELFF. The CDR3 DNA reads as TGTGCCTGGACCCAAGAGGGACAGGGGTTTTATACCGGGGAGCTGTTTTTT. Full variable domain (rest looked up from reference TRBV30 and TRBJ2-2): SQTIHQWPATLVQPVGSPLSLECTVEGTSNPNLYWYRQAAGRGLQLLFYSVGIGQISSEVPQNLSASRPQDRQFILSSKKLLLSDSGFYLCAWTQEGQGFYTGELFFGEGSRLTVL.

This chain links TRBV5-5 with TRBJ2-5; tentatively, D is TRBD2 (5 bases). V lost 0 bases to trimming and J lost 3 bases, with 9 bases between them. The CDR3 is 14 amino acids. Germline V CDR1 and CDR2: SGHKS, YYEKEE (reference sequence). CDR3 in amino acids: CASSLGHSEETQYF. For the CDR3, the DNA is TGTGCCAGCAGCTTGGGTCATAGCGAAGAGACCCAGTACTTC. Based on the CDR3 plus reference TRBV5-5 and TRBJ2-5, the full variable domain is DAGVTQSPTHLIKTRGQQVTLRCSPISGHKSVSWYQQVLGQGPQFIFQYYEKEERGRGNFPDRFSARQFPNYSSELNVNALLLGDSALYLCASSLGHSEETQYFGPGTRLLVL.

The chain joins TRBV28 to TRBJ1-2; possible D gene TRBD1, 6 bases. Germline V CDR1 and CDR2: MDHEN, SYDVKM. Trimming cost V 6 bases and J 3 bases, with 11 bases left between them. The CDR3 totals 13 residues. The CDR3 nucleotides are TGTGCCAGCAGGATACAGGGAGACTATGGCTACACCTTC. Its protein product is CASRIQGDYGYTF.

This clonotype occurred many times. The genes are TRBV2 and TRBJ1-1; D is possibly TRBD1 (5 bases). V lost 5 bases and J lost 8, with 15 bases in between. Per the germline V gene, CDR1 is SNHLY and CDR2 is FYNNEI. There are 13 residues in the CDR3. CDR3 residues: CASSRQTLQEAFF. The CDR3 DNA sequence: TGTGCCAGCAGTCGACAGACTCTCCAGGAAGCTTTCTTT.

J is TRBJ2-7 and V is TRBV30; 7 bases fit TRBD1. The V gene end was trimmed by 0 bases and the J gene end by 4 bases; junction bases not matched to a gene: 3. The CDR3 contains 13 residues. Per germline, CDR1 GTSNPN and CDR2 SVGIG (reference sequence). CDR3 nucleotide sequence: TGTGCCTGGAGTGTTAAGACAGGGTACGAGCAGTACTTC. It encodes CAWSVKTGYEQYF.

This clonotype was counted at least ten times. The J gene is TRBJ1-1, the V gene TRBV7-3; tentative D call: TRBD1 (5 bases). The germline V gene encodes CDR1 SGHTA and CDR2 FQGTGA. The germline V and J ends were trimmed by 5 bases and 6 bases, with 13 bases remaining between them. CDR3 length equals 13 residues. The CDR3 bases are TGTGCCAGCAGCGCAATGGGGGGTGCTGAAGCTTTCTTT. This translates into CASSAMGGAEAFF.

The chain couples TRBV19 to TRBJ2-7; 11 bases align to TRBD2. The CDR3 length is 13 residues. Germline CDR1 LNHDA, CDR2 SQIVND (reference sequence). J gave up 5 bases and V 5 bases, and 2 bases lay outside the gene matches. In DNA form, the CDR3 reads TGTGCCAGTAGTCTAGCGGGAGGCCACGAGCAGTACTTC. Translation gives CASSLAGGHEQYF.

The genes are TRBV4-2 and TRBJ2-5; D remains unclear. Matching the DNA end better, TRBJ2-7 makes the J call doubtful. The germline gives CDR1 LGHNA, CDR2 YNFKEQ. CDR3 size: 13 residues. The CDR3 DNA sequence: TGTGCCAGCAGCCAAGATCTAAAAAGCGAGCAGTACTTC. Translating gives CASSQDLKSEQYF.

The chain links TRBV20-1 to TRBJ1-3; possibly TRBD1 for D (5 bases). Germline CDR1 is DFQATT and CDR2 is SNEGSKA (reference sequence). The CDR3 contains 11 residues. Between the trimmed V and J ends, which lost 5 bases and 5 bases, there was a span of 7 bases. The CDR3 sequence: CSAEGRNTIYF. The CDR3, as DNA: TGCAGTGCTGAGGGGAGAAACACCATATATTTT.

The chain uses TRBV2 and TRBJ2-1, with TRBD2 as a possible D gene (5 bases). In germline, CDR1 is SNHLY, CDR2 FYNNEI. Trimming stripped 6 bases from V and 3 bases from J, with 9 bases between. The CDR3 extends over 13 amino acids. The CDR3 nucleotides read TGTGCCAGCAGCCCCCGGGACTACAATGAGCAGTTCTTC. Its protein is CASSPRDYNEQFF.

This clonotype was seen more than once but under ten times. The chain links TRBV15 to TRBJ1-3; TRBD1 matches at 10 bases. The CDR3 totals 14 residues. Looked up from germline, CDR1 is LNHNV and CDR2 is YYDKDF (reference sequence). The J segment lost 8 bases and the V segment lost 3 bases, leaving 4 bases of the junction unmatched. The CDR3 here is CATSRTGGHDTIYF. CDR3 nucleotides: TGTGCCACCAGCAGGACAGGGGGCCATGACACCATATATTTT. Supplemented by reference TRBV15 and TRBJ1-3, the full variable domain reads DAMVIQNPRYQVTQFGKPVTLSCSQTLNHNVMYWYQQKSSQAPKLLFHYYDKDFNNEADTPDNFQSRRPNTSFCFLDIRSPGLGDTAMYLCATSRTGGHDTIYFGEGSWLTVV.

Written as DNA, the CDR3 is TGTGCCAGCACCCGTTCGGGAGAAAGCTATAATTCACCCCTCCACTTT. This encodes CASTRSGESYNSPLHF. This chain links TRBV6-1 with TRBJ1-6; D gene uncertain. CDR1 MNHNS and CDR2 SASEGT come from the germline V gene. The CDR3 is made up of 16 amino acids. V was shortened by 7 bases and J by 3 bases, with 16 bases between the two germline ends.

J is TRBJ2-7 and V is TRBV2; D possibly matches TRBD1 or TRBD2 (6 bases each). Germline values: CDR1 SNHLY, CDR2 FYNNEI. The V end lost 8 bases, the J end lost 0 bases, and 14 bases lay between the germline ends. The CDR3 totals 14 residues. CDR3 in amino acids: CASEGGTSSYEQYF. The CDR3 DNA reads TGTGCCAGCGAGGGGGGCACCAGCTCCTACGAGCAGTACTTC. The complete variable domain, with remaining parts taken from reference TRBV2 and TRBJ2-7, reads EPEVTQTPSHQVTQMGQEVILRCVPISNHLYFYWYRQILGQKVEFLVSFYNNEISEKSEIFDDQFSVERPDGSNFTLKIRSTKLEDSAMYFCASEGGTSSYEQYFGPGTRLTVT.

This clonotype appeared a few times. V gene TRBV12-3 or TRBV12-4 combines with J gene TRBJ1-1; tentative D call: TRBD1 (6 bases). V was clipped by 5 bases and J by 6 bases, with 13 bases between them. The CDR3 covers 13 residues. CDR3 in amino acids: CASSTTGSPEAFF. For the CDR3, the DNA is TGTGCCAGCAGTACTACAGGGTCCCCTGAAGCTTTCTTT.

The J gene is TRBJ1-2, the V gene TRBV5-1; D perhaps matches TRBD1 (5 bases). This CDR3 has 14 residues. Germline CDR1 SGHRS, CDR2 YFSETQ. Between the trimmed V and J ends, which lost 0 bases and 4 bases, there was a span of 10 bases. CDR3 residues: CASSLDRSAYGYTF. For the CDR3, the DNA is TGCGCCAGCAGCTTGGACAGGTCCGCCTATGGCTACACCTTC.

The CDR3 coding sequence is TGTGCCAGCAGTTTCTCAGACCCGGGACTCAACACCGGGGAGCTGTTTTTT. Its translation: CASSFSDPGLNTGELFF. V gene TRBV6-4 combines with J gene TRBJ2-2; the D gene is possibly TRBD2 (6 bases). The germline V gene has CDR1 MRHNA and CDR2 SNTAGT. CDR3 length: 17 residues. The V gene lost 5 bases and the J gene lost 2 bases, with 18 bases spanning the gap.

V usage is TRBV12-3 or TRBV12-4 and J usage is TRBJ2-1; 9 positions match TRBD2. V was clipped by 6 bases and J by 7 bases; unmatched bases: 7. The CDR3 has 14 residues. The CDR3 sequence is CASSWGLAGNEQFF. In DNA form, the CDR3 reads TGTGCCAGCAGCTGGGGACTAGCAGGGAATGAGCAGTTCTTC.

This clonotype was counted ten times or more. The chain combines TRBV19 with TRBJ2-7; tentatively, D is TRBD1 (5 bases). V shed 5 bases and J shed 4 bases, with 12 bases lying between them. Germline CDR1 is LNHDA and CDR2 is SQIVND (reference sequence). The CDR3 is 13 residues long. DNA for the CDR3: TGTGCCAGTAGTGCCGCGACAGATTACGAGCAGTACTTC. This encodes CASSAATDYEQYF.

Concerning this clonotype: A much larger clone differs from this one at a single base, so this may be a read error. This chain joins TRBV10-1 and TRBJ1-6; D is uncertain. This CDR3 has 15 residues. V was cut by 1 base and J by 7 bases, with 11 bases left in between. CDR1 and CDR2 from the germline V gene are WNHNN and SYGVQD (reference sequence). Written as DNA, the CDR3 is TGCGCCAGCAGTGAGTGGTTGGCAGGAAATTCACCCCTCCACTTT. Protein product: CASSEWLAGNSPLHF.

The chain combines TRBV6-6 with TRBJ1-6; D unclear. Germline V gene lookup returns CDR1 MNHNY and CDR2 SVGAGI (reference sequence). Trimming left V 4 bases short and J 11 bases short, with 15 bases between. This CDR3 contains 14 residues. CDR3 bases: TGTGCCAGCAGTTCCCTTAGTGGGCCAACACCCCTCCACTTT. This translates into CASSSLSGPTPLHF.

The chain couples TRBV27 to TRBJ2-7; D is possibly TRBD1 (7 bases). The length of the CDR3 is 15 residues. With 7 bases removed from V and 7 bases from J, the gap between germline ends came to 23 bases. Germline-derived CDR1 and CDR2 are MNHEY and SMNVEV (reference sequence). The CDR3 protein is CASTSPQGGIWEQYF. The CDR3 region has the DNA TGTGCCAGCACTTCCCCCCAGGGGGGTATATGGGAGCAGTACTTC.